This T cell receptor (beta chain) was recovered during a study of regulatory T cells in long-lasting Graves disease (dated by TCRdb to the early 2020s). Looking at the study overall: To count as having persistent Graves' disease, a patient had to have received antithyroid drug treatment for over 5 years with TSH receptor autoantibodies remaining persistently positive. Persistent Graves' disease patients were compared with newly diagnosed Graves' disease patients by peripheral blood TCR sequencing and RNA sequencing. The study was conducted in China and was registered as a clinical trial. TCR sequencing covered some 13 persistent and approximately 20 newly diagnosed Graves' disease patients, 33 samples in total. On average, persistent Graves' disease patients in the clinical cohort had been on antithyroid drugs for about 10 years.

From the germline V gene, CDR1 is SNHLY and CDR2 is FYNNEI. Counted from cysteine to phenylalanine, this CDR3 has 15 amino acids. Only the CDR3 portion is preserved as DNA: 45 bases, with reading frame beginning at the first base. V loses 6 bases at its end and J loses 4 bases; junction bases beyond the gene matches: 8. In light of the paper, this sample's time point label describes: persistent/refractory GD, antithyroid drugs over 5 years with positive TRAb. For both TCR sequencing and RNA sequencing, RNA was extracted from PBMCs using TRIzol. Graves' disease was diagnosed according to American Thyroid Association guidelines. The patients came from an endocrinology department in Xi'an, China. Each patient gave around 9.2 milliliters of peripheral blood, collected in an EDTA anticoagulant tube. Ficoll Paque Plus density gradient separation was used to isolate PBMCs, and no further T cell sorting was done. An Agilent 2100 Bioanalyzer and agarose gel were used to assess RNA quality, and a NanoDrop 2000 was used to measure RNA concentration.

Library preparation used multiplex PCR. Instrument on record: Illumina HiSeq 4000. iRepertoire HTBI primers and Arm-PCR amplification of CDR3 regions were used to construct TCR beta libraries. Before sequencing, the PCR products underwent gel purification. In the original analysis: Gene usage analysis of CDR3 amino acid clonotypes used the 62 TRBV and around 14 TRBJ segments found across samples. COPE and FqMerger were used to merge the filtered high-quality paired reads into contigs. BLAST was used to align contigs to IMGT TRBV, TRBD and TRBJ reference genes, and CDR3 was defined according to IMGT. Clonotypes above 0.1% frequency were classified as highly expanded clones. Repertoire diversity was measured by Shannon entropy, and V-J evenness by the Gini coefficient. A clonotype found in more than one individual was treated as public. Clones were called with MiXCR by TCRdb after fastp trimmed the public reads at Q25, and only in-frame beta chains were retained. Each CDR3 protein appears once, grouped with its most common genes and DNA. TCRdb assigned the V and J calls; the authors' analysis was not used. The sample contains around 400,000 distinct CDR3 sequences, 23% of them found a single time. Approximately 26% of the sample is in the top ten clones.

This clonotype was seen repeatedly, ten times or more. Its antigen is currently not known. Per-base quality was not reported, and no clone a single base away is much larger than it. Paper-wide results and their limitations: Lower TCR Shannon entropy and fewer highly expanded clones were observed in persistent Graves' disease patients than in newly diagnosed patients, which suggested clonal expansion. Persistent disease showed preferential use of TRBV28, TRBJ1-2 and TRBJ2-5, whereas newly diagnosed disease favored TRBV20-1 and TRBJ2-1. Sequencing and analysis were restricted to the TCR beta chain. A larger number of public clonotypes was shared among persistent patients (approximately 3,000) than among newly diagnosed patients (approximately 1,000). The authors noted that the small sample size was a limitation that may lower accuracy. Peripheral blood alone was examined, since thyroid tissue, which constituted the primary lesion, could not be accessed.

The sequences come from peripheral blood mononuclear cells (PBMCs), collected when the disease was refractory, from a patient treated with antithyroid drugs. The sequence derives from a female donor with Graves disease. The sequence is built from TRBV2 and TRBJ2-5; 10 bases in the junction line up with TRBD1. CDR3 sequence: CASRTPGQGRETQYF. The sequenced DNA: TGTGCCAGCAGGACACCGGGACAGGGGAGAGAGACCCAGTACTTC.